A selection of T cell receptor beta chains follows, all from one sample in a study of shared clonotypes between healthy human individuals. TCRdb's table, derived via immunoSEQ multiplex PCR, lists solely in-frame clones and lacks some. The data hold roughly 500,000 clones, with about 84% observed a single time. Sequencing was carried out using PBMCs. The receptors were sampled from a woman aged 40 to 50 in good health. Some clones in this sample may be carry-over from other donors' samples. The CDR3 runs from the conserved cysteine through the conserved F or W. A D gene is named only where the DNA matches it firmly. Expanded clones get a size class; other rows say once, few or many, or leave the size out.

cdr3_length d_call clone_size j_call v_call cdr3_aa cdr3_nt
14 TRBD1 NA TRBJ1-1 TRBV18 CASSPTTGDTEAFF TGTGCCAGCTCACCAACTACAGGGGACACTGAAGCTTTCTTT
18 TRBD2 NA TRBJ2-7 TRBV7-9 CASSPSRLAVQGSYEQYF TGTGCCAGCAGCCCTAGTCGCCTAGCGGTGCAGGGCTCCTACGAGCAGTACTTC
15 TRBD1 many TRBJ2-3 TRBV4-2 CASSQGQGVADTQYF TGTGCCAGCAGCCAGGGACAGGGGGTAGCAGATACGCAGTATTTT
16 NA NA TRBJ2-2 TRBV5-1 CASSTRGGPNTGELFF TGCGCCAGCAGCACCAGGGGAGGGCCCAACACCGGGGAGCTGTTTTTT
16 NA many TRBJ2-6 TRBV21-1 CASSRQGCQGANVLTF TGTGCCAGCAGCCGACAGGGGTGTCAAGGGGCCAACGTCCTGACTTTC
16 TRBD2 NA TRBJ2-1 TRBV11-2 CASSLVVSGIQDEQFF TGTGCCAGCAGCTTAGTGGTTAGCGGGATCCAGGATGAGCAGTTCTTC
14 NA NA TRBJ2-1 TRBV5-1 CASSLGQFSDEQFF TGCGCCAGCAGCTTGGGACAGTTCAGCGATGAGCAGTTCTTC
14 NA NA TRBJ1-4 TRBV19 CASSRVDANEKLFF TGTGCCAGTAGCCGGGTGGACGCTAATGAAAAACTGTTTTTT
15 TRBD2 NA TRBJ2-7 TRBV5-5 CASSFGASGNYEQYF TGTGCCAGCAGCTTTGGGGCTAGCGGGAACTACGAGCAGTACTTC
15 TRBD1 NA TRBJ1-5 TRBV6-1 CASRAGTGDVQPQHF TGTGCCAGCAGGGCCGGGACAGGGGACGTTCAGCCCCAGCATTTT
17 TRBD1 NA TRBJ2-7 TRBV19 CASSIGPQGALTYEQYF TGTGCCAGTAGTATAGGTCCTCAGGGGGCGTTGACCTACGAGCAGTACTTC
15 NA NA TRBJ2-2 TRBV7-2 CASSERGGNTGELFF TGTGCCAGCAGCGAACGTGGGGGAAACACCGGGGAGCTGTTTTTT
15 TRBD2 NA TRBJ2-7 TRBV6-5 CASSPGLAGAYEQYF TGTGCCAGCAGCCCGGGACTAGCGGGAGCCTACGAGCAGTACTTC
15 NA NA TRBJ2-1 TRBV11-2 CASSFDGASYNEQFF TGTGCCAGCAGCTTCGACGGGGCCAGCTACAATGAGCAGTTCTTC
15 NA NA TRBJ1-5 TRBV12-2 CATGNVKLYNQPQHF TGTGCAACGGGGAATGTCAAATTGTACAATCAGCCCCAGCATTTT
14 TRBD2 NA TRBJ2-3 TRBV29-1 CSVALSGSTDTQYF TGCAGCGTTGCTCTTAGCGGGAGTACAGATACGCAGTATTTT
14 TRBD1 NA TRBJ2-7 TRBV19 CASSPQQGTYEQYF TGTGCCAGTAGTCCTCAACAGGGGACCTACGAGCAGTACTTC
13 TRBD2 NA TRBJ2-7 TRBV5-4 CASSSLREGEQYF TGTGCCAGCAGCTCCCTGCGGGAGGGCGAGCAGTACTTC
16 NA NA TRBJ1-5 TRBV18 CASSPYGGYPREPQHF TGTGCCAGCTCACCGTACGGTGGGTACCCAAGGGAGCCCCAGCATTTT
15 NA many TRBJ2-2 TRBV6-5 CASSIRQANTGELFF TGTGCCAGCAGTATTAGACAGGCAAACACCGGGGAGCTGTTTTTT
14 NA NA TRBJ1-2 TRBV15 CATSRDLGNYGYTF TGTGCCACCAGCAGAGATCTAGGGAACTATGGCTACACCTTC
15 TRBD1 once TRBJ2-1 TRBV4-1 CASSPGQTGRDEQFF TGCGCCAGCAGCCCCGGACAGACAGGGCGGGATGAGCAGTTCTTC
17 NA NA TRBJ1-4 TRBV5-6 CASSSPKGGSTNEKLFF TGTGCCAGCAGCTCACCCAAGGGAGGGTCAACTAATGAAAAACTGTTTTTT
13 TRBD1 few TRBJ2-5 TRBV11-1 CASSKTGTETQYF TGTGCCAGCAGCAAGACAGGGACGGAGACCCAGTACTTC
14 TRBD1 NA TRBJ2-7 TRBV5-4 CASSPQDRGYEQYF TGTGCCAGCAGCCCGCAGGACAGGGGCTACGAGCAGTACTTC
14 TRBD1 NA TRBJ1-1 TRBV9 CASSPSTGNTEAFF TGTGCCAGCAGCCCCTCGACAGGGAATACTGAAGCTTTCTTT
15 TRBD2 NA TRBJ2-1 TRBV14 CASTSGISSYNEQFF TGTGCCAGCACCAGCGGGATCAGCTCCTACAATGAGCAGTTCTTC
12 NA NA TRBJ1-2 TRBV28 CASSSPGEGYTF TGTGCCAGCAGCTCGCCGGGTGAGGGCTACACCTTC
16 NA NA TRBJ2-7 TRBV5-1 CASSLVQGSRAYEQYF TGCGCCAGCAGCTTGGTTCAGGGGAGCCGAGCCTACGAGCAGTACTTC
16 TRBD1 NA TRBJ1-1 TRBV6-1 CASSEAPGQAIIEAFF TGTGCCAGCAGTGAAGCGCCGGGACAGGCGATTATTGAAGCTTTCTTT
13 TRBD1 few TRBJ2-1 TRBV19 CASSIPGGNEQFF TGTGCCAGTAGTATCCCAGGGGGCAATGAGCAGTTCTTC
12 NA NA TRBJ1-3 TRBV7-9 CASSFSGNTIYF TGTGCCAGCAGCTTCTCCGGAAACACCATATATTTT
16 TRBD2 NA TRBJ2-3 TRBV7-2 CASRAGGGRGTDTQYF TGTGCCAGCAGAGCAGGAGGCGGGAGGGGCACAGATACGCAGTATTTT
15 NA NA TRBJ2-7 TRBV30 CAWSVGATSSYEQYF TGTGCCTGGAGTGTAGGGGCCACCAGCTCCTACGAGCAGTACTTC
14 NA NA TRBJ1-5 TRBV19 CASSITGPNQPQHF TGTGCCAGTAGTATTACAGGGCCGAATCAGCCCCAGCATTTT
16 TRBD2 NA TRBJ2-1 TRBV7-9 CASSSVGAGELNEQFF TGTGCCAGCAGCTCTGTGGGAGCGGGAGAGCTCAATGAGCAGTTCTTC
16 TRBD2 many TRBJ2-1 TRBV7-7 CASSPTSAGVGNEQFF TGTGCTAGCAGCCCTACCTCAGCGGGAGTTGGGAATGAGCAGTTCTTC
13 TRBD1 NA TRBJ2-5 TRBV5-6 CASSLDRGETQYF TGTGCCAGCAGCTTGGACAGGGGAGAGACCCAGTACTTC
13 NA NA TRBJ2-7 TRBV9 CASSGTDVYEQYF TGTGCCAGCAGCGGGACGGACGTCTACGAGCAGTACTTC
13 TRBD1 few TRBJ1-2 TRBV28 CASSKRTGVGYTF TGTGCCAGCAGCAAAAGGACAGGGGTTGGCTACACCTTC
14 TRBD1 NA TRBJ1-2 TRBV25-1 CASSRTGVAYGYTF TGTGCCAGCAGCCGGACAGGGGTTGCCTATGGCTACACCTTC
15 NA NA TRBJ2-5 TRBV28 CASSKYSGAGETQYF TGTGCCAGCAGTAAATACAGTGGGGCTGGGGAGACCCAGTACTTC
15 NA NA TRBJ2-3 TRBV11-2 CASSLGGTLADTQYF TGTGCCAGCAGCTTAGGGGGGACGTTGGCAGATACGCAGTATTTT
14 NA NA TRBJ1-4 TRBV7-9 CASSPGTENEKLFF TGTGCCAGCAGCCCCGGGACTGAGAATGAAAAACTGTTTTTT
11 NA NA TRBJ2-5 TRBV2 CASSRRETQYF TGTGCCAGCAGTCGTCGGGAGACCCAGTACTTC
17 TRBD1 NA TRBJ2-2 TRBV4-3 CASSQQRGQGYPGELFF TGCGCCAGCAGCCAACAAAGGGGACAGGGGTATCCCGGGGAGCTGTTTTTT
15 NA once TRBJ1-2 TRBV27 CASSARDTINYGYTF TGTGCCAGCAGTGCACGGGACACCATTAACTATGGCTACACCTTC
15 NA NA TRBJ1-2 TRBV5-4 CASSLDGRANYGYTF TGTGCCAGCAGCTTGGATGGCAGGGCAAACTATGGCTACACCTTC
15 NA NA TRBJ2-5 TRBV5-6 CASSSKEGYQETQYF TGTGCCAGCAGCTCCAAAGAAGGGTACCAAGAGACCCAGTACTTC
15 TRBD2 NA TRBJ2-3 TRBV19 CASTITSGRPNTQYF TGTGCCAGTACCATAACTAGCGGGAGACCCAATACGCAGTATTTT
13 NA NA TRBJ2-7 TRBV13 CASSSPRAYEQYF TGTGCCAGCAGCTCCCCCAGGGCCTACGAGCAGTACTTC
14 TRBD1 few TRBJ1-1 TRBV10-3 CAISESRGQGEAFF TGTGCCATCAGTGAGTCGAGGGGACAGGGTGAAGCTTTCTTT
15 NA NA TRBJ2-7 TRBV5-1 CASSLAEGVVDEQYF TGCGCCAGCAGCTTGGCAGAAGGGGTGGTCGACGAGCAGTACTTC
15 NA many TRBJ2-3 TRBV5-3 CARSSGRASTDTQYF TGTGCCAGAAGCTCCGGCCGAGCAAGCACAGATACGCAGTATTTT
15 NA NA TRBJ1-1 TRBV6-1 CASSEDWRGRTEAFF TGTGCCAGCAGTGAAGACTGGAGGGGCCGGACTGAAGCTTTCTTT